The rows below give T cell receptor beta chains drawn from one sample of a study of Ad26.COV2.S vaccination and SARS-CoV-2 variants. Sequencing was performed with immunoSEQ multiplex PCR; in TCRdb, only in-frame clones are kept and a portion is missing. This table has about half a million clones, roughly 87% appearing once. The material sequenced was peripheral blood, taken in a trial of Ad26.COV2.S vaccine versus placebo. These receptors came from a person aged 18-65 years who received the Ad26.COV2.S COVID-19 vaccine or a placebo. The CDR3 runs from the conserved cysteine through the conserved F or W. D genes are given only for firm matches. Part of the rows lack a size; the others show once, few, many or a class for expanded clones.

TRBV10-3	13	TRBJ2-4	.	.	CAISESLENIQYF	TGTGCCATCAGTGAGTCTCTCGAAAACATTCAGTACTTC
TRBV5-1	15	TRBJ2-5	.	once	CASSLAGSGKETQYF	TGCGCCAGCAGCTTGGCCGGGAGTGGAAAAGAGACCCAGTACTTC
TRBV19	13	TRBJ2-1	TRBD1	.	CASRRDSDNEQFF	TGTGCCAGTAGGAGGGACAGCGACAATGAGCAGTTCTTC
TRBV2	14	TRBJ2-1	.	.	CASGIIPPMGEQFF	TGTGCCAGCGGCATTATCCCCCCTATGGGTGAGCAGTTCTTC
TRBV5-4	15	TRBJ2-1	TRBD2	.	CASSPGLAANNEQFF	TGTGCCAGCAGTCCTGGACTAGCGGCTAACAATGAGCAGTTCTTC
TRBV7-2	15	TRBJ1-2	.	.	CASSLAGGTAYGYTF	TGTGCCAGCAGCTTAGCGGGAGGGACCGCATATGGCTACACCTTC
TRBV2	11	TRBJ2-1	.	.	CASTYSVGQFF	TGTGCCAGCACCTATTCGGTCGGGCAGTTCTTC
TRBV7-2	19	TRBJ2-1	TRBD2	.	CASSTRTSGGRSSYNEQFF	TGTGCCAGCAGCACGAGGACTAGCGGGGGTCGAAGCTCCTACAATGAGCAGTTCTTC
TRBV6-8	15	TRBJ1-6	TRBD1	.	CASSYGGRGEPPLHF	TGTGCCAGCAGTTACGGGGGCAGGGGGGAGCCACCCCTCCACTTT
TRBV25-1	16	TRBJ1-4	TRBD1	.	CASSEEEDRGKEKLFF	TGTGCCAGCAGTGAAGAGGAGGACAGGGGAAAGGAAAAACTGTTTTTT
TRBV11-2	13	TRBJ2-7	TRBD1	.	CASSFGQVYEQYF	TGTGCCAGCAGCTTCGGACAGGTCTACGAGCAGTACTTC
TRBV3-1/TRBV3-2	15	TRBJ2-5	.	.	CASSHRSQVGETQYF	TGTGCCAGCAGCCATCGATCTCAGGTTGGAGAGACCCAGTACTTC
TRBV18	17	TRBJ2-2	TRBD1	.	CASSSAGTGNLAGELFF	TGTGCCAGCTCATCGGCCGGGACAGGGAATTTGGCCGGGGAGCTGTTTTTT